A single sample is the source of the 24 T cell receptor beta chains below, sequenced in a study of identical twins. TCRdb re-called the 5' RACE reads with MiXCR, one entry per CDR3 protein. Here the sample spans about 920,000 distinct CDR3 sequences, approximately 13% being singletons. The same data also went into a second study, on yellow fever vaccine responses in identical twins.

The sequenced material came from PBMCs. These receptor sequences come from a woman between 18 and 29 years old in good health.

The table lists this clonotype with a few counts. V is TRBV24-1 and J is TRBJ2-5, with TRBD1 matching over 7 bases. Germline lookup yields CDR1 KGHDR and CDR2 SFDVKD. With V trimmed by 4 bases and J by 7 bases, 8 bases remained unmatched. This CDR3 has 14 residues. The CDR3 coding sequence is TGTGCCACCAGTGACAACAGGGGATCGGGGACCCAGTACTTC. Protein sequence: CATSDNRGSGTQYF.

V is TRBV12-3 or TRBV12-4 and J is TRBJ2-1; D not certain. This CDR3 is built from 11 residues. The V gene lost 4 bases and the J gene lost 10 bases, with 8 bases spanning the gap. CDR3 sequence reads: CASSSRWEQFF. The CDR3 coding sequence is TGTGCCAGCAGTTCCCGGTGGGAGCAGTTCTTC.

The sample holds a few counts of this clonotype. V and J are TRBV5-1 and TRBJ1-1, with unresolved D. Trimming removed 5 bases from V and 0 bases from J, with 11 bases in between. The germline CDR1 and CDR2 sequences are SGHRS and YFSETQ. This CDR3 spans 14 amino acids. CDR3 nucleotides: TGCGCCAGCAGACAAGCAGAACTGAACACTGAAGCTTTCTTT. Translated: CASRQAELNTEAFF.

This clonotype was recorded a few times. The chain uses TRBV9 and TRBJ2-3; the match to TRBD2 covers 14 bases. CDR3 length: 18 residues. Germline CDR1 is SGDLS and CDR2 is YYNGEE. After removal of 3 bases from V and 1 base from J, the junction contained 7 bases not matched to a gene. This chain's CDR3 is CASSDGTSGSGGTDTQYF. The CDR3 nucleotides are TGTGCCAGCAGCGACGGGACTAGCGGGAGTGGGGGCACAGATACGCAGTATTTT.

The sample holds many counts of this clonotype. The genes are TRBV20-1 and TRBJ2-1; 14 positions agree with TRBD2. Germline-derived CDR1 and CDR2 are DFQATT and SNEGSKA (reference sequence). The length of the CDR3 is 20 residues. V was pared by 6 bases and J by 3 bases, with 19 bases of the junction left unmatched. CDR3 sequence: CSASALMGLAGDRNYNEQFF. CDR3 nucleotides: TGCAGTGCAAGTGCTTTAATGGGACTAGCGGGAGATCGGAACTACAATGAGCAGTTCTTC.

This clonotype showed up many times. The chain combines TRBV5-1 with TRBJ1-1, with D unclear. The germline V gene encodes CDR1 SGHRS and CDR2 YFSETQ. Trimming took 0 bases from V and 8 from J, leaving 8 bases between them. The CDR3 is made up of 12 amino acids. CDR3 in amino acids: CASSLAGREAFF. The CDR3 nucleotides are TGCGCCAGCAGCTTGGCCGGACGAGAAGCTTTCTTT.

The chain has TRBV20-1 and TRBJ2-1; TRBD2 matches 8 bases. Trimming took 5 bases from V and 7 from J; bases not matched to a gene: 16. Germline CDR1 reads DFQATT; CDR2 reads SNEGSKA (reference sequence). The CDR3 sequence is 16 residues long. CDR3 coding DNA: TGCAGTGCTGAAATAGGATCGCCTAGCGGGCCAAATGAGCAGTTCTTC. Translation gives CSAEIGSPSGPNEQFF.

This clonotype appeared many times. The genes are TRBV7-6 and TRBJ2-3, with 8 bases matching TRBD1. Trimming cost V 5 bases and J 0 bases; bases outside gene matches: 7. The germline gives CDR1 SGHVS, CDR2 FNYEAQ. The CDR3 totals 16 residues. Written as DNA, the CDR3 is TGTGCCAGCAGCGGCAGACAGGGGTGGAGCACAGATACGCAGTATTTT. Translating it yields CASSGRQGWSTDTQYF.

This clonotype has a count of ten or more. The rearrangement links TRBV4-1 to TRBJ1-1; the D gene is possibly TRBD1 (5 bases). The V and J ends lost 6 bases and 1 base respectively, with 15 bases between them. The CDR3 length is 15 residues. CDR1 is MGHRA, CDR2 YSYEKL, per germline. This chain's CDR3 is CASSRGEGPNTEAFF. Here the CDR3 DNA reads TGCGCCAGCAGTCGAGGGGAGGGGCCGAACACTGAAGCTTTCTTT.

The chain links TRBV20-1 to TRBJ2-7, with a weak D call TRBD2 (7 bases). This CDR3 spans 15 amino acids. With 5 bases removed from V and 0 bases from J, the gap between germline ends came to 17 bases. The germline V gene has CDR1 DFQATT and CDR2 SNEGSKA (reference sequence). The CDR3 region is CSAGSLAGASYEQYV. The CDR3, as DNA: TGCAGTGCTGGATCCCTTGCGGGGGCCTCCTACGAGCAGTACGTC.

This clonotype was seen ten or more times. The chain combines TRBV11-2 with TRBJ2-1; 12 bases line up with TRBD2. Germline trimming cut 4 bases from V and 3 bases from J; bases unmatched to any gene: 10. Germline loops: CDR1 SGHAT, CDR2 FQNNGV. The CDR3 has 18 residues. The CDR3 bases are TGTGCCAGCAGCTCGCCGACTAGCGGGAGCTTTCTCTACAATGAGCAGTTCTTC. Translated: CASSSPTSGSFLYNEQFF.

The table lists this clonotype with a few counts. The chain recombines TRBV27 with TRBJ2-7; TRBD2 matches 14 bases. V lost 4 bases and J lost 7; bases outside the gene matches: 6. The CDR3 contains 15 residues. Germline CDR1 reads MNHEY; CDR2 reads SMNVEV (reference sequence). The CDR3, as DNA: TGTGCCAGCAGTTCTTGGACTAGCGGGAGGTCTGAGCAGTACTTC. Translated: CASSSWTSGRSEQYF.

The chain joins TRBV28 to TRBJ2-7; the D call may be TRBD1 or TRBD2 (5 bases each). The germline gives CDR1 MDHEN, CDR2 SYDVKM. V was pared by 6 bases and J by 2 bases, with 14 bases between. CDR3 length: 14 amino acids. Here the CDR3 DNA reads TGTGCCAGCAGCCGGGGACCGACAACCTACGAGCAGTACGTC. This sequence encodes CASSRGPTTYEQYV.

The chain has TRBV11-3 and TRBJ1-3; maybe TRBD1 (5 bases). Trimming took 2 bases from V and 2 from J, leaving 10 bases between them. The germline gives CDR1 SGHNT, CDR2 YENEEA. This CDR3 is 15 amino acids long. The CDR3 here is CASSLLGRTGNTIYF. The CDR3 DNA is TGTGCCAGCAGCTTACTGGGGCGTACTGGAAACACCATATATTTT. Complete variable domain (other parts from reference TRBV11-3 and TRBJ1-3): EAGVVQSPRYKIIEKKQPVAFWCNPISGHNTLYWYLQNLGQGPELLIRYENEEAVDDSQLPKDRFSAERLKGVDSTLKIQPAELGDSAVYLCASSLLGRTGNTIYFGEGSWLTVV.

This clonotype was seen a few times. Germline is not matched at one junction end, which may reflect a read error. The rearrangement links TRBV5-1 to TRBJ1-1; D gene ambiguous. This CDR3 comprises 13 residues. Looked up from germline, CDR1 is SGHRS and CDR2 is YFSETQ. CDR3 sequence (DNA): TGCGCCAGCAGCTTGGGCCAGAACAATGAAGCTTTCTTT. It is translated as CASSLGQNNEAFF.

This clonotype was observed a handful of times. This chain connects TRBV20-1 to TRBJ2-7; D possibly corresponds to TRBD1 (6 bases). The CDR3 is made up of 14 amino acids. V was cut by 0 bases and J by 0 bases, with 9 bases left in between. Germline V lookup: CDR1 DFQATT, CDR2 SNEGSKA (reference sequence). CDR3 in DNA: TGCAGTGCTAGAGACGGGACACACTCCTACGAGCAGTACTTC. This translates into CSARDGTHSYEQYF.

There are many counts of this clonotype. The chain's CDR3 is CASSLGRDSSAEAFF. CDR3 DNA: TGCGCCAGCAGCTTGGGTCGGGACAGCTCTGCTGAAGCTTTCTTT. The rearrangement uses TRBV5-1 and TRBJ1-1, with TRBD1 identical over 7 bases. CDR1 and CDR2 from the germline V gene are SGHRS and YFSETQ. This CDR3 is built from 15 residues. J lost 6 bases, V lost 0 bases, and 8 bases had no gene match.

The chain has TRBV20-1 and TRBJ2-2; TRBD2 matches 9 bases. Per the germline V gene, CDR1 is DFQATT and CDR2 is SNEGSKA (reference sequence). V shed 6 bases and J 2 bases; nucleotides not matched to a gene: 7. The CDR3 consists of 15 residues. The CDR3 sequence is CSAILAGLNTGELFF. CDR3 in DNA: TGCAGTGCCATACTAGCGGGCTTAAACACCGGGGAGCTGTTTTTT.

This chain uses TRBV3-1 with TRBJ2-6; D might be TRBD2 (5 bases). Between the trimmed V and J ends, which lost 6 bases and 0 bases, there was a span of 12 bases. The germline V gene has CDR1 LGHDT and CDR2 YNNKEL (reference sequence). The CDR3 is 16 residues long. CDR3 sequence: CASREIASSGANVLTF. The CDR3 nucleotides read TGTGCCAGCAGAGAAATAGCGAGCTCTGGGGCCAACGTCCTGACTTTC.

V is TRBV20-1 and J is TRBJ1-2; 7 nucleotides align to TRBD1. V trimming: 2 bases; J trimming: 5 bases; junction bases outside the gene matches: 5. Per the germline V gene, CDR1 is DFQATT and CDR2 is SNEGSKA (reference sequence). This CDR3 comprises 13 residues. The CDR3, as DNA: TGCAGTGCTAGACCACAGGGGAATTATGGCTACACCTTC. Translating gives CSARPQGNYGYTF.

The rearrangement links TRBV4-1 to TRBJ2-7; 11 nucleotides agree with TRBD2. The V gene's germline CDR1 is MGHRA and CDR2 YSYEKL. The junction had 8 bases not matched to a gene; V was cut back by 6 bases and J by 4 bases. This CDR3 region has 15 residues. The CDR3 DNA reads TGCGCCAGCAGTTCTTGGGGACTAGCGGATTACGAGCAGTACTTC. Translating it yields CASSSWGLADYEQYF.

This clonotype occurred many times. The chain has TRBV3-1 and TRBJ2-1, with 8 bases matching TRBD1. Per the germline V gene, CDR1 is LGHDT and CDR2 is YNNKEL (reference sequence). Trimming removed 1 base from V and 7 bases from J; junction bases left unmatched: 3. The CDR3 is 14 amino acids. The CDR3 loop reads CASSQAGGSNEQFF. In DNA, the CDR3 is TGTGCCAGCAGCCAAGCAGGGGGCTCAAATGAGCAGTTCTTC.

V is TRBV4-1 and J is TRBJ1-1; no clear D. V lost 7 bases and J 1 base, leaving 13 bases between the germline ends. CDR3 length equals 14 residues. The V gene's germline CDR1 is MGHRA and CDR2 YSYEKL. The CDR3: CASTPVPGNTEAFF. CDR3 nucleotides: TGCGCCAGCACCCCAGTTCCAGGGAACACTGAAGCTTTCTTT.

This chain joins TRBV11-1 and TRBJ2-1, with a weak D call TRBD1 (6 bases). The V end was cut by 3 bases, the J end by 8 bases, with 11 bases between. This CDR3 has 13 amino acids. CDR1 and CDR2 from the germline V gene are SGHAT and FQDESV (reference sequence). The CDR3 coding sequence is TGTGCCAGCAGCTTCGGCCAGGGGTATGAGCAGTTCTTC. It specifies CASSFGQGYEQFF. The whole variable domain, filled in from reference TRBV11-1 and TRBJ2-1, reads EAEVAQSPRYKITEKSQAVAFWCDPISGHATLYWYRQILGQGPELLVQFQDESVVDDSQLPKDRFSAERLKGVDSTLKIQPAELGDSAMYLCASSFGQGYEQFFGPGTRLTVL.